The rows below give T cell receptor beta chains drawn from one sample of a study of blood T cell repertoires in COVID-19. The protocol was immunoSEQ multiplex PCR, while the TCRdb copy is restricted to in-frame clones and leaves out a portion. Of about 59,000 clones listed, approximately 92% are singletons. The sequenced sample consisted of peripheral blood. The receptors were sampled from a man older than 75 with acute or convalescent COVID-19. CDR3s leave out the opening cysteine and the closing phenylalanine or tryptophan.

J gene,V gene,CDR3 protein
TRBJ2-3,TRBV5-4,ASSLGAPTGATDTQY
TRBJ1-4,TRBV10-3,AISESKGQGLGKLF
TRBJ2-7,TRBV9,ASSATGGSYEQY
TRBJ2-1,TRBV7-2,ASSTSGGTYNEQF
TRBJ1-5,TRBV30,AWTDSSNQPQH
TRBJ1-1,TRBV13,ASSLGGVTEAF
TRBJ2-7,TRBV21-1,ASTWEFVAYEQY
TRBJ2-1,TRBV7-9,ASSLVAGSNEQF
TRBJ1-6,TRBV28,ASRLGGGVNSPLH
TRBJ1-2,TRBV3-1/TRBV3-2,ASSQLANPNYGYT
TRBJ2-3,TRBV27,ASSNQRGGGTQY
TRBJ1-1,TRBV5-4,ASSTVTGMNTEAF
TRBJ2-5,TRBV5-3,ARSHARERGRETQY
TRBJ1-6,TRBV28,ASSLGGGWRGGSPLH
TRBJ2-1,TRBV5-1,ASSLGGQSYNEQF
TRBJ1-5,TRBV3-1/TRBV3-2,ASSQDSGMWQPQH
TRBJ2-7,TRBV7-8,ASSLAAGAYEQY
TRBJ1-1,TRBV6-5,ASTLDRVNTEAF
TRBJ1-3,TRBV11-2,ASSPTDRATIY
TRBJ2-2,TRBV5-4,ASSLDTGARTGELF
TRBJ2-2,TRBV7-3,ASSSRGPGELF
TRBJ2-1,TRBV2,ASSIGTGGSYNEQF
TRBJ2-7,TRBV19,ASRPGQAFSYEQY
TRBJ2-7,TRBV5-1,ASSLLAGDEQY
TRBJ2-7,TRBV2,ASNPGGVLEQY
TRBJ2-2,TRBV24-1,ATSDLFGGPSTGELF
TRBJ2-2,TRBV19,ASSTPGQGISGRNTGELF
TRBJ2-2,TRBV7-9,ASSSQTGTGELF
TRBJ2-6,TRBV7-8,ASSPGVAGRSGANVLT
TRBJ1-5,TRBV5-8,ASSRPGPQH
TRBJ2-5,TRBV7-8,ASSMPGTGGFQETQY
TRBJ1-1,TRBV30,AWRIQGGTEAF
TRBJ1-2,TRBV29-1,SVEDRGLGYGYT
TRBJ1-4,TRBV24-1,ATSEGAGEKLF
TRBJ1-1,TRBV27,ASRGEQGDTEAF
TRBJ2-2,TRBV11-2,ASRSPPGTSGVRAGELF
TRBJ2-7,TRBV19,ASSRPGQGYEQY
TRBJ2-5,TRBV7-9,ASSSGVYQETQY
TRBJ2-7,TRBV5-1,ASSLGWTGPSYEQY
TRBJ2-5,TRBV6-1,ASSEGTGGSGETQY
TRBJ2-7,TRBV5-6,ASSDRGRISSYEQY
TRBJ2-2,TRBV5-8,ASSLRGGKTYGELF
TRBJ2-1,TRBV5-1,ASSVARGHYNEQF
TRBJ1-2,TRBV6-1,ASSETGTVPNYGYT
TRBJ2-7,TRBV3-1/TRBV3-2,ASSQSRSYEQY
TRBJ1-2,TRBV15,ATSRAGTASNYGYT
TRBJ2-3,TRBV10-3,AIGPPGLARSTDTQY
TRBJ1-2,TRBV6-5,ASRQGQIYGYT
TRBJ1-5,TRBV4-1,ASSPDPGFSNQPQH
TRBJ2-7,TRBV7-2,ASSLGIAGGWYEQY
TRBJ2-7,TRBV3-1/TRBV3-2,ASSQDWGQGYEQY
TRBJ2-5,TRBV3-1/TRBV3-2,ASSQDRVAGGRETQY
TRBJ2-1,TRBV6-5,ASSYSVGPYNEQF
TRBJ1-2,TRBV30,AWSVLGGQGSYGYT
TRBJ1-1,TRBV27,ASSLTPGVNEAF
TRBJ2-5,TRBV19,ASSLHQTSGGPGETQY
TRBJ2-1,TRBV9,ASSASGGSNNEQF